The next 28 T cell receptor beta chains were all read from a single sample in a study of blood T cell repertoires in COVID-19. Assay used: immunoSEQ multiplex PCR; TCRdb lists only in-frame clones, some missing. The sample has some 200,000 clones, 75% to 90% seen once; the top ten hold less than 4.5%. Sequencing input: PBMCs or T cells enriched from blood (not recorded which). Receptor source: a woman aged 40-49 years with acute COVID-19.

This chain links TRBV6-5 with TRBJ2-6; 7 bases match TRBD1. The CDR3 length is 15 residues. Germline-derived CDR1 and CDR2 are MNHEY and SVGAGI. The V segment lost 7 bases and the J segment 1 base; nucleotides outside the gene matches: 4. DNA of the CDR3: TGTGCCAGCACTATACAGGGGTCTGGGGCCAACGTCCTGACTTTC. Protein product: CASTIQGSGANVLTF.

This clone was seen a handful of times. V gene TRBV9 combines with J gene TRBJ1-1; TRBD1 agrees at 11 bases. V dropped 3 bases and J dropped 4; count of bases not matched to a gene: 8. The CDR3 is made up of 16 amino acids. Germline CDR1 reads SGDLS; CDR2 reads YYNGEE. The CDR3 is CASSAGTGGWSTEAFF. CDR3 sequence (DNA): TGTGCCAGCAGCGCGGGGACAGGGGGATGGAGCACTGAAGCTTTCTTT. Combining the CDR3 with reference TRBV9 and TRBJ1-1 gives the whole variable domain DSGVTQTPKHLITATGQRVTLRCSPRSGDLSVYWYQQSLDQGLQFLIQYYNGEERAKGNILERFSAQQFPDLHSELNLSSLELGDSALYFCASSAGTGGWSTEAFFGQGTRLTVV.

This clone appeared once. The V gene is TRBV27, the J gene TRBJ1-6; TRBD1 might be the D (5 bases). The CDR3 spans 13 residues. CDR1 and CDR2 from the germline V gene are MNHEY and SMNVEV (reference sequence). V shed 5 bases and J shed 7 bases, with 9 bases lying between them. This CDR3 is CASSMTANSPLHF. Here the CDR3 DNA reads TGTGCCAGCAGTATGACAGCAAATTCACCCCTCCACTTT.

The CDR3 coding sequence is TGTGCCAGCAGTTACTCCACTCTCTCAGATGGACAGGGAGAGACTAATGAAAAACTGTTTTTT. Translation gives CASSYSTLSDGQGETNEKLFF. V and J are TRBV6-2 or TRBV6-3 and TRBJ1-4; 8 bases are a match to TRBD1. The length of the CDR3 is 21 residues. CDR1 is MNHEY and CDR2 is SVGEGT in the germline V gene. Trimming cost V 0 bases and J 2 bases; bases outside gene matches: 17.

CDR3 sequence: CSVILTGWNTEAFF. The CDR3 DNA reads TGCAGCGTGATCTTGACAGGGTGGAACACTGAAGCTTTCTTT. The rearrangement links TRBV29-1 to TRBJ1-1; 7 bases are shared with TRBD1. With V trimmed by 6 bases and J by 1 base, 8 bases remained unmatched. Germline-derived CDR1 and CDR2 are SQVTM and ANQGSEA. This CDR3 has 14 residues.

This clone is a singleton in its sample. This chain connects TRBV5-3 to TRBJ2-1, with 7 bases that match TRBD1. TRBV5-3 is recorded as an ORF, its role being uncertain. CDR3 size: 14 residues. V lost 4 bases and J lost 9; bases outside the gene matches: 10. CDR3 sequence (DNA): TGTGCCAGAAGCGTAGACAGGGTAATATGTGAGCAGTTCTTC. Protein: CARSVDRVICEQFF.

The chain carries TRBV28 and TRBJ1-1, with D tentatively TRBD1 (6 bases). V dropped 5 bases and J dropped 4 bases, with 8 bases sitting between them. This CDR3 has 12 amino acids. Germline V gives CDR1 MDHEN, CDR2 SYDVKM. The CDR3 spells CASSQDSTEAFF. The CDR3 DNA is TGTGCCAGCAGTCAGGACAGCACTGAAGCTTTCTTT. Combining the CDR3 with reference TRBV28 and TRBJ1-1 gives the whole variable domain DVKVTQSSRYLVKRTGEKVFLECVQDMDHENMFWYRQDPGLGLRLIYFSYDVKMKEKGDIPEGYSVSREKKERFSLILESASTNQTSMYLCASSQDSTEAFFGQGTRLTVV.

This rearrangement joins TRBV6-5 to TRBJ1-5; 7 nucleotides match TRBD1. Trimming took 6 bases from V and 2 from J; bases not matched to a gene: 4. CDR3 size: 14 residues. From germline, CDR1 is MNHEY and CDR2 SVGAGI. The CDR3 DNA sequence: TGTGCCAGCAGGACAGGGTCTGGCAATCAGCCCCAGCATTTT. Amino acid sequence: CASRTGSGNQPQHF.

This chain connects TRBV5-5 to TRBJ2-2; D is perhaps TRBD2 (6 bases). V was cut by 0 bases and J by 8 bases, with 20 bases left in between. Germline lookup yields CDR1 SGHKS and CDR2 YYEKEE (reference sequence). CDR3 length equals 17 residues. The CDR3 region has the DNA TGTGCCAGCAGCTTGGCCCCGGGTTTCGGGGGTCCTGGGGAGCTGTTTTTT. Translated: CASSLAPGFGGPGELFF.

Only one count was recorded for this clone. The rearrangement joins TRBV3-1 (or the pseudogene TRBV3-2) to TRBJ1-1, with 8 bases lining up with TRBD1. J gave up 0 bases and V 3 bases, and 6 bases lay outside the gene matches. The CDR3 extends over 16 amino acids. Per germline, CDR1 LGHDT and CDR2 YNNKEL (reference sequence). Here the CDR3 DNA reads TGTGCCAGCAGCCACGGACAGGGTTACCTGAACACTGAAGCTTTCTTT. Its protein product is CASSHGQGYLNTEAFF.

The rearrangement links TRBV6-2 or TRBV6-3 to TRBJ1-1; D might be TRBD1 (5 bases). This CDR3 comprises 11 residues. Trimming removed 4 bases from V and 7 bases from J, with 7 bases in between. In germline, CDR1 is MNHEY, CDR2 SVGEGT. In nucleotides, the CDR3 is TGTGCCAGCAGTTGGGGGGTTGAAGCTTTCTTT. The encoded protein is CASSWGVEAFF.

V and J are TRBV15 and TRBJ2-7, with a weak D call TRBD2 (6 bases). Trimming stripped 2 bases from V and 6 bases from J, with 20 bases between. Germline V CDR1 and CDR2: LNHNV, YYDKDF (reference sequence). The CDR3 length is 16 residues. Here the CDR3 DNA reads TGTGCCACCAGCAGAAGTCCCGGGACTTCAAGCTCCGAGCAGTACTTC. Encoded protein: CATSRSPGTSSSEQYF.

This chain links TRBV5-1 with TRBJ1-2; D gene unclear. From germline, CDR1 is SGHRS and CDR2 YFSETQ. This CDR3 contains 13 residues. The germline V and J ends were trimmed by 0 bases and 0 bases, with 3 bases remaining between them. The CDR3 sequence is CASSLGANYGYTF. DNA for the CDR3: TGCGCCAGCAGCTTGGGAGCTAACTATGGCTACACCTTC.

CDR3 sequence: CASRLAGATEAFF. The CDR3 nucleotides are TGTGCCAGCAGGTTAGCAGGGGCCACTGAAGCTTTCTTT. The chain recombines TRBV6-5 with TRBJ1-1; a possible D gene is TRBD1 (6 bases). The V gene's germline CDR1 is MNHEY and CDR2 SVGAGI. Trimming removed 6 bases from V and 4 bases from J, with 12 bases in between. The length of the CDR3 is 13 residues.

The chain joins TRBV7-2 to TRBJ1-2; D is unresolved. The germline V and J ends were trimmed by 0 bases and 1 base, with 6 bases remaining between them. The CDR3 covers 14 residues. CDR1 is SGHTA, CDR2 FQGNSA, per germline. As DNA, the CDR3 is TGTGCCAGCAGCTTAGCGTCGGTTAACTATGGCTACACCTTC. It encodes CASSLASVNYGYTF.

V and J are TRBV27 and TRBJ2-1, with TRBD2 matching over 11 bases. The CDR3 is 13 residues long. Per germline, CDR1 MNHEY and CDR2 SMNVEV (reference sequence). With V trimmed by 7 bases and J by 7 bases, 3 bases remained unmatched. The CDR3 DNA is TGTGCCAGCATTACTAGCGGGGGAAATGAGCAGTTCTTC. Its protein is CASITSGGNEQFF.

The rearrangement links TRBV19 to TRBJ2-3, with D possibly TRBD1 on 7 matching bases. Germline lookup yields CDR1 LNHDA and CDR2 SQIVND (reference sequence). The CDR3 has 12 residues. V gave up 6 bases and J gave up 6 bases, with 10 bases separating them. CDR3 loop: CASRAGGDTQYF. In nucleotides, the CDR3 is TGTGCCAGTAGGGCAGGGGGGGATACGCAGTATTTT.

This clone showed up just once. This rearrangement joins TRBV5-4 to TRBJ1-1; 11 bases fit TRBD1. The germline gives CDR1 SGHNT, CDR2 YYREEE (reference sequence). This CDR3 spans 16 amino acids. The V gene end was trimmed by 6 bases and the J gene end by 4 bases; junction bases not matched to a gene: 11. CDR3: CASTTGKGTGGTEAFF. The CDR3 coding sequence is TGTGCCAGCACCACGGGGAAGGGGACAGGGGGCACTGAAGCTTTCTTT.

The chain recombines TRBV5-1 with TRBJ1-2; a possible D gene is TRBD1 (6 bases). Germline V CDR1 and CDR2: SGHRS, YFSETQ. The CDR3 extends over 14 amino acids. Deletions cut 0 bases from V and 7 bases from J, with 13 bases between. The CDR3 region has the DNA TGCGCCAGCAGCTTGGTTGCAGGGGAAGGTGGCTACACCTTC. Translating gives CASSLVAGEGGYTF.

V and J are TRBV5-4 and TRBJ2-5, with a weak D call TRBD2 (6 bases). V was trimmed by 3 bases and J by 4 bases, leaving 16 bases between them. Germline V gene sequence: CDR1 SGHNT, CDR2 YYREEE (reference sequence). This CDR3 spans 15 amino acids. The CDR3 protein is CASSSKTSLSETQYF. CDR3 in DNA: TGTGCCAGCAGCTCAAAAACTAGCTTATCAGAGACCCAGTACTTC.

The V gene is TRBV11-2, the J gene TRBJ2-3, with D tentatively TRBD2 (5 bases). CDR1 is SGHAT and CDR2 is FQNNGV in the germline V gene. The CDR3 length is 13 residues. The V and J ends lost 1 base and 6 bases respectively, with 8 bases between them. The CDR3 loop is CASSLGGLDTQYF. In DNA form, the CDR3 reads TGTGCCAGCAGCTTAGGAGGGCTGGATACGCAGTATTTT.

This chain links TRBV19 with TRBJ1-6; 7 nucleotides line up with TRBD1. Germline V CDR1 and CDR2: LNHDA, SQIVND (reference sequence). CDR3 length: 16 amino acids. V trimming: 9 bases; J trimming: 0 bases; junction bases outside the gene matches: 8. Here the CDR3 reads CASRDSKSSYNSPLHF. As DNA, the CDR3 is TGTGCCAGCCGGGACAGTAAGAGCTCCTATAATTCACCCCTCCACTTT.

This CDR3 reads CASSWGSRRGKDAGELFF. The CDR3 coding sequence is TGTGCCAGCAGCTGGGGCAGCCGCAGGGGGAAGGACGCCGGGGAGCTGTTTTTT. The chain employs TRBV11-2 and TRBJ2-2; the match to TRBD1 covers 7 bases. Germline trimming cut 4 bases from V and 6 bases from J; bases unmatched to any gene: 17. The germline V gene has CDR1 SGHAT and CDR2 FQNNGV. The length of the CDR3 is 18 residues. The full variable domain, completed using reference TRBV11-2 and TRBJ2-2, is EAGVAQSPRYKIIEKRQSVAFWCNPISGHATLYWYQQILGQGPKLLIQFQNNGVVDDSQLPKDRFSAERLKGVDSTLKIQPAKLEDSAVYLCASSWGSRRGKDAGELFFGEGSRLTVL.

CDR3 region: CASSLRGVGTDTQYF. DNA for the CDR3: TGCGCCAGCAGCTTGCGGGGGGTAGGCACAGATACGCAGTATTTT. The rearrangement joins TRBV5-1 to TRBJ2-3, with 7 bases lining up with TRBD2. The CDR3 is 15 residues long. Germline values: CDR1 SGHRS, CDR2 YFSETQ. V was clipped by 1 base and J by 1 base; unmatched bases: 3.

In regard to this clone: Other DNA variants within this sample encode the same CDR3. The V call is TRBV5-1, the J call TRBJ2-3; D is possibly TRBD2 (6 bases). Germline lookup yields CDR1 SGHRS and CDR2 YFSETQ. This CDR3 contains 14 residues. The V end lost 4 bases, the J end lost 2 bases, and 11 bases lay between the germline ends. The CDR3 sequence: CASSPGLSTDTQYF. The CDR3 DNA sequence: TGCGCCAGCAGCCCGGGACTGTCCACAGATACGCAGTATTTT.

In its sample, this clone was seen a few times. V usage is TRBV10-3 and J usage is TRBJ2-5; a possible D gene is TRBD2 (6 bases). With 2 bases removed from V and 2 bases from J, the gap between germline ends came to 15 bases. Germline V gene data show CDR1 as ENHRY and CDR2 as SYGVKD. The CDR3 totals 16 residues. The CDR3 bases are TGTGCCATCAGTGAGCCGACCCCCGGGGGACAAGAGACCCAGTACTTC. Translation gives CAISEPTPGGQETQYF.

In DNA form, the CDR3 reads TGTGCCAGCACCGCCGGGACATTGTTGGGGTATGGCTACACCTTC. Translation gives CASTAGTLLGYGYTF. V gene TRBV5-4 combines with J gene TRBJ1-2, with a tentative D call TRBD1 (6 bases). The germline gives CDR1 SGHNT, CDR2 YYREEE (reference sequence). Trimming shortened V by 6 bases and J by 5 bases, and 20 bases separated the two germline ends. The CDR3 loop spans 15 amino acids.

This chain uses TRBV5-6 with TRBJ1-2; D ambiguous. CDR1 is SGHDT and CDR2 is YYEEEE in the germline V gene. This CDR3 has 15 residues. Deletions cut 4 bases from V and 1 base from J, with 14 bases between. CDR3 loop: CASSHSRIINYGYTF. In DNA form, the CDR3 reads TGTGCCAGCAGCCACAGTCGAATCATTAACTATGGCTACACCTTC.